This T cell receptor beta chain was retrieved from a study of cytomegalovirus exposure and HLA in healthy donors. On the study more broadly: There were 88 million or so unique TCRs (from HLA-typed donors) in an early data release. General study points: As was reported, the HLA-A and HLA-B alleles of most subjects were accurately predicted from TCR beta sequences.

Germline V gives CDR1 DFQATT, CDR2 SNEGSKA (reference sequence). V was clipped by 5 bases and J by 10 bases, with 11 bases between them. This CDR3 comprises 10 residues. In the PCR, 60 Vbeta and 13 Jbeta primers were used. Generated by immunoSEQ multiplex PCR, the TCRdb table keeps only in-frame clones and is missing some. The table records around 180,000 clones, approximately 88% of them present only once. A remark on this clone: Its specificity is unknown.

V and J are TRBV20-1 and TRBJ1-1; D remains unclear. Input material: PBMCs. The source is a boy aged 2-9 years in good health and CMV-seronegative. CDR3 in amino acids: CSAGPRGAFF. The CDR3 nucleotides read TGCAGTGCTGGCCCTCGGGGAGCTTTCTTT.